Listed below are T cell receptor beta chains from one sample, sequenced in a study of response to subunit inactivated influenza vaccine. TCRdb re-called the RT-PCR reads through MiXCR, storing one row per CDR3 protein. The sample lists some 500,000 distinct CDR3 sequences; about 25% were seen once. The specimen was CD4+ T cells sorted from PBMCs, collected more than 4 days after vaccination. These receptor sequences come from a man aged 50 to 60 who received an inactivated influenza vaccine. Both conserved end residues are part of each CDR3. The order of the fields is clone size, D gene, V gene, J gene, CDR3 DNA, CDR3 protein. A D gene is named only where the DNA matches it firmly. Clone size is stated in some rows and not others, as once, few, many or a class when expanded.

.	TRBD1	TRBV20-1	TRBJ1-5	TGCAGTGCTCCCGGGGCAGGGGGGAGCAATCAGCCCCAGCATTTT	CSAPGAGGSNQPQHF
few	TRBD1	TRBV5-1	TRBJ2-1	TGCGCCAGCAGCGAGGGACAGGGAAGCTCCTACAATGAGCAGTTCTTC	CASSEGQGSSYNEQFF
few	TRBD1	TRBV4-2	TRBJ2-7	TGTGCCAGCAGCCAGTCGGGACAGGGGTCCTACGAGCAGTACTTC	CASSQSGQGSYEQYF
.	.	TRBV5-1	TRBJ2-5	TGCGCCAGCAGCGAGGGCAGTCAACAAGAGACCCAGTACTTC	CASSEGSQQETQYF
.	TRBD2	TRBV9	TRBJ2-1	TGTGCCAGCAGCGCGGGACTAGCGGTTAATAATGAGCAGTTCTTC	CASSAGLAVNNEQFF
few	.	TRBV12-3/TRBV12-4	TRBJ1-2	TGTGCCAGCAGTCGACAGCCTAACTATGGCTACACCTTC	CASSRQPNYGYTF
few	.	TRBV7-6	TRBJ2-5	TGTGCCAGCAGCAGGCAACCGCCGGGAAGGAGAATGGAGACCCAGTACTTC	CASSRQPPGRRMETQYF
.	.	TRBV5-5	TRBJ2-7	TGTGCCAGCAAACTACAGACAGGATCCTACGAGCAGTACTTC	CASKLQTGSYEQYF
.	.	TRBV4-3	TRBJ1-4	TGCGCCAGCAGCCAAGTCCAGGGGGAAAAACTGTTTTTT	CASSQVQGEKLFF
.	TRBD2	TRBV5-1	TRBJ2-3	TGCGCCAGCACCCCGGGCGGGAGTGAGATTGATACGCAGTATTTT	CASTPGGSEIDTQYF
.	TRBD1	TRBV25-1	TRBJ2-5	TGTGCCAGCAGTGACCCAAGGACAGGGGGCATGGAGACCCAGTACTTC	CASSDPRTGGMETQYF
few	TRBD1	TRBV20-1	TRBJ1-2	TGCAGTGCTCAGCAGGGGGCGCGAGGCTACACCTTC	CSAQQGARGYTF
few	.	TRBV20-1	TRBJ2-7	TGCAGTGCTAGGGTAGCTGGGAAATACGAGCAGTACTTC	CSARVAGKYEQYF
.	.	TRBV5-1	TRBJ2-1	TGCGCCAGCAGCTACATTGGGGAAATCTCCTACAATGAGCAGTTCTTC	CASSYIGEISYNEQFF
.	TRBD1	TRBV5-6	TRBJ2-3	TGTGCCAGCAGCAAAGGACAGGGGCCCCTTAGCACAGATACGCAGTATTTT	CASSKGQGPLSTDTQYF
few	TRBD2	TRBV6-5	TRBJ2-5	TGTGCCAGCAGTCACGGGGGGTCACAAGAGACCCAGTACTTC	CASSHGGSQETQYF
.	TRBD2	TRBV4-2	TRBJ2-1	TGTGCCAGCAGCCCTCACCCGGGACTAGCGGGAGGCAAAACCTACAATGAGCAGTTCTTC	CASSPHPGLAGGKTYNEQFF
.	TRBD2	TRBV5-1	TRBJ2-7	TGCGCCAGCAGCTTTAGTAGCGGGGGTCGCTACGAGCAGTACTTC	CASSFSSGGRYEQYF
.	TRBD1	TRBV19	TRBJ2-4	TGTGCCACACGACAGGGGCCCCGGGAAAACATTCAGTACTTC	CATRQGPRENIQYF
few	TRBD2	TRBV7-3	TRBJ2-3	TGTGCCAGCAGCGCAAGCGGGAGGAATACAGATACGCAGTATTTT	CASSASGRNTDTQYF
.	TRBD1	TRBV10-3	TRBJ2-7	TGTGCCATCAGGGATCCGGACAGGGGGTTTCCCTACGAGCAGTACTTC	CAIRDPDRGFPYEQYF
many	.	TRBV12-3/TRBV12-4	TRBJ2-3	TGTGCCAGCAGCTCAGGGGGGGATACGCAGTATTTT	CASSSGGDTQYF
.	.	TRBV9	TRBJ1-6	TGTGCCAGCAGCGTAGGAGGGGTGAGCTCCTATAATTCACCCCTCCACTTT	CASSVGGVSSYNSPLHF
.	TRBD2	TRBV4-2	TRBJ2-2	TGTGCCAGCAGCCAAGATTGGGGGGGAGCTAACACCGGGGAGCTGTTTTTT	CASSQDWGGANTGELFF
.	.	TRBV2	TRBJ1-5	TGTGCCAGCAACGCAGGGGTCGTAGGGAGCAATCAGCCCCAGCATTTT	CASNAGVVGSNQPQHF
.	TRBD1	TRBV6-1	TRBJ1-5	TGTGCCAGCATCCAAGGGACAGACAGCAATCAGCCCCAGCATTTT	CASIQGTDSNQPQHF
few	TRBD1	TRBV12-3/TRBV12-4	TRBJ2-4	TGTGCCAGCAGACGTAAGGGACAGGAGGACTCCAAAAACATTCAGTACTTC	CASRRKGQEDSKNIQYF
.	.	TRBV4-3	TRBJ2-1	TGCGCCAGCAGCCACATAAGCACGGGATGGGAGCAGTTCTTC	CASSHISTGWEQFF
few	.	TRBV29-1	TRBJ1-4	TGCAGCGCAAAGACAGCAACTAATGAAAAACTGTTTTTT	CSAKTATNEKLFF
.	.	TRBV7-2	TRBJ2-1	TGTGCCAGCAGCTTACGGGAGTACAATGAGCAGTTCTTC	CASSLREYNEQFF